These T cell receptor beta chains were read from a single sample in a study of cytotoxic CD8 clonotypes in ibrutinib-treated CLL. Data came from immunoSEQ multiplex PCR; TCRdb stores just in-frame clones and leaves some out. Of 150,000 or so clones listed, around 80% are singletons. Sample: PBMCs, taken after 12 months of ibrutinib treatment. These receptors all stem from a human donor with chronic lymphocytic leukemia. CDR3s include the opening cysteine and the closing phenylalanine or tryptophan. The D gene is left open where the match is weak. Not all rows give a size; the values are once, few, many and, for expanded clones, a class.

CDR3 length	V gene	clone size	J gene	D gene	CDR3 protein	CDR3 DNA
15	TRBV5-6	few	TRBJ1-5	-	CASSLRPGLHQPQHF	TGTGCCAGCAGCTTGCGGCCCGGTCTTCATCAGCCCCAGCATTTT
13	TRBV6-1	few	TRBJ2-7	-	CASSSGNLYEQYF	TGTGCCAGCAGCTCCGGGAACCTCTACGAGCAGTACTTC
15	TRBV4-3	-	TRBJ2-7	TRBD2	CASSQVAGAFYEQYF	TGCGCCAGCAGCCAAGTAGCGGGAGCTTTCTACGAGCAGTACTTC
16	TRBV6-6	few	TRBJ2-7	TRBD2	CASSNLLAGVGDEQYF	TGTGCCAGCAGTAACCTACTAGCGGGAGTGGGCGACGAGCAGTACTTC
20	TRBV4-1	-	TRBJ2-4	TRBD2	CASSHPGLAGGDLAKNIQYF	TGCGCCAGCAGCCATCCCGGACTAGCGGGAGGGGATTTAGCCAAAAACATTCAGTACTTC
17	TRBV7-8	-	TRBJ2-3	TRBD2	CASSRGTSSLSTDTQYF	TGTGCCAGCAGCCGGGGGACTAGCTCCTTAAGCACAGATACGCAGTATTTT
13	TRBV14	-	TRBJ2-3	TRBD2	CASSQGRGDTQYF	TGTGCCAGCAGCCAAGGGCGGGGGGATACGCAGTATTTT
16	TRBV18	-	TRBJ1-1	-	CASSPYGGANPTEAFF	TGTGCCAGCTCACCTTATGGGGGGGCGAACCCCACTGAAGCTTTCTTT
15	TRBV11-2	few	TRBJ1-3	-	CASSSRGFSGNTIYF	TGTGCCAGCAGCTCAAGGGGTTTCTCTGGAAACACCATATATTTT
14	TRBV5-1	few	TRBJ1-2	-	CASSLGPRSYGYTF	TGCGCCAGCAGCCTGGGGCCCAGGAGCTATGGCTACACCTTC
16	TRBV18	-	TRBJ2-2	-	CASSPPYGSGTGELFF	TGTGCCAGCTCACCACCGTACGGGAGCGGTACCGGGGAGCTGTTTTTT
16	TRBV2	few	TRBJ2-2	TRBD2	CASSALAGLNTGELFF	TGTGCCAGCAGTGCCCTAGCGGGCCTTAACACCGGGGAGCTGTTTTTT
16	TRBV4-3	-	TRBJ2-1	-	CASSQEGLSSFNEQFF	TGCGCCAGCAGCCAAGAGGGACTTTCCTCTTTCAATGAGCAGTTCTTC
15	TRBV28	-	TRBJ1-1	-	CASSFPLWENTEAFF	TGTGCCAGCAGTTTTCCCCTCTGGGAGAACACTGAAGCTTTCTTT
16	TRBV11-2	-	TRBJ2-7	TRBD1	CASSSGQGRVPYEQYF	TGTGCCAGCAGCTCTGGACAGGGGAGAGTCCCCTACGAGCAGTACTTC
19	TRBV28	-	TRBJ1-5	-	CASRVQYGVGGNSNQPQHF	TGTGCCAGCAGGGTTCAGTATGGCGTAGGAGGAAATAGCAATCAGCCCCAGCATTTT
12	TRBV15	few	TRBJ1-5	-	CATSRSGQPQHF	TGTGCCACCAGCAGGTCGGGTCAGCCCCAGCATTTT
16	TRBV28	-	TRBJ1-5	TRBD1	CASSSSGTGAGQPQHF	TGTGCCAGCAGTTCTTCCGGGACAGGGGCGGGTCAGCCCCAGCATTTT
12	TRBV10-3	-	TRBJ1-4	-	CAISGGGEKLFF	TGTGCCATCAGTGGTGGGGGTGAAAAACTGTTTTTT
12	TRBV2	-	TRBJ1-5	-	CASSGAEQPQHF	TGTGCCAGCAGTGGGGCAGAACAGCCCCAGCATTTT
16	TRBV9	-	TRBJ2-1	TRBD2	CASSAPLSGNFNEQFF	TGTGCCAGCAGCGCCCCTCTTAGCGGGAACTTCAATGAGCAGTTCTTC
14	TRBV6-5	once	TRBJ2-7	-	CASSYGRSSYEQYF	TGTGCCAGCAGTTACGGCAGGTCATCCTACGAGCAGTACTTC
12	TRBV25-1	-	TRBJ1-4	-	CASSASKEKLFF	TGTGCCAGCAGTGCTTCAAAGGAAAAACTGTTTTTT
14	TRBV7-9	-	TRBJ1-1	-	CASSSQGLNTEAFF	TGTGCCAGCAGCTCCCAGGGTTTGAACACTGAAGCTTTCTTT
12	TRBV30	-	TRBJ2-1	-	CAWSPSFNEQFF	TGTGCCTGGAGTCCATCCTTCAATGAGCAGTTCTTC
15	TRBV7-2	-	TRBJ2-3	-	CASSLGGGGTDTQYF	TGTGCCAGCAGCTTAGGCGGCGGCGGCACAGATACGCAGTATTTT
14	TRBV15	-	TRBJ2-4	TRBD1	CATSSDRAGDIQYF	TGTGCCACCAGCAGCGACAGGGCAGGGGACATTCAGTACTTC
14	TRBV18	-	TRBJ2-7	-	CASSPPGGFYEQYF	TGTGCCAGCTCACCACCGGGGGGATTCTACGAGCAGTACTTC
12	TRBV13	-	TRBJ1-2	-	CASSLEPAGYTF	TGTGCCAGCAGCTTAGAGCCAGCTGGCTACACCTTC
17	TRBV27	-	TRBJ2-2	TRBD2	CASSLGLAEAATGELFF	TGTGCCAGCAGTTTAGGACTAGCGGAGGCAGCGACCGGGGAGCTGTTTTTT
13	TRBV2	few	TRBJ1-5	-	CASRGLSNQPQHF	TGTGCCAGCAGGGGGCTTAGCAATCAGCCCCAGCATTTT
18	TRBV7-3	-	TRBJ2-2	TRBD1	CASSLAAGGYNNTGELFF	TGTGCCAGCAGCTTAGCGGCAGGGGGCTACAACAATACCGGGGAGCTGTTTTTT
16	TRBV5-1	once	TRBJ2-1	TRBD2	CASSTETSGSYNEQFF	TGCGCCAGCAGCACCGAGACTAGCGGGTCGTACAATGAGCAGTTCTTC
15	TRBV27	-	TRBJ2-7	TRBD2	CASSLIAGGPNEQYF	TGTGCCAGCAGTTTAATAGCGGGAGGGCCCAACGAGCAGTACTTC
19	TRBV5-1	-	TRBJ2-7	TRBD1	CASSLSGLRQGSFSYEQYF	TGCGCCAGCAGCTTATCCGGCTTGAGACAGGGGTCCTTCTCCTACGAGCAGTACTTC
14	TRBV4-1	once	TRBJ2-1	-	CASSQDLSTDEQFF	TGCGCCAGCAGCCAAGATTTATCGACCGATGAGCAGTTCTTC
15	TRBV6-5	-	TRBJ1-5	-	CASSPTTGSNQPQHF	TGTGCCAGCAGTCCGACGACAGGTAGCAATCAGCCCCAGCATTTT
17	TRBV19	-	TRBJ2-2	TRBD2	CASSIGGLAANTGELFF	TGTGCCAGTAGTATAGGGGGCCTAGCGGCGAACACCGGGGAGCTGTTTTTT
16	TRBV11-1	-	TRBJ2-3	TRBD2	CASSTRTRTTTDTQYF	TGTGCCAGCAGCACCCGGACTAGGACTACCACAGATACGCAGTATTTT
15	TRBV9	once	TRBJ2-2	-	CASSVAGLASGELFF	TGTGCCAGCAGCGTAGCCGGGCTAGCTAGCGGGGAGCTGTTTTTT
11	TRBV20-1	-	TRBJ1-1	-	CSDRRGSEAFF	TGCAGTGATAGGAGGGGGTCTGAAGCTTTCTTT
16	TRBV5-1	-	TRBJ2-7	-	CASSLARTETYYEQYF	TGCGCCAGCAGCTTGGCCCGGACGGAAACCTACTACGAGCAGTACTTC
14	TRBV7-6	-	TRBJ1-4	TRBD1	CASSLTGINEKLFF	TGTGCCAGCAGCTTGACAGGGATTAATGAAAAACTGTTTTTT
15	TRBV6-6	-	TRBJ1-2	-	CASSYSTDPTGGSTF	TGTGCCAGCAGTTACTCGACCGACCCGACAGGCGGAAGCACCTTC
16	TRBV4-3	-	TRBJ2-3	TRBD2	CASSLYTSGSTDTQYF	TGCGCCAGCAGCCTTTACACTAGCGGGAGCACAGATACGCAGTATTTT
15	TRBV11-2	few	TRBJ1-1	-	CASSPSRTLNTEAFF	TGTGCCAGCAGCCCCTCTCGCACTTTGAACACTGAAGCTTTCTTT
13	TRBV7-2	-	TRBJ2-7	-	CASSLLGPYEQYF	TGTGCCAGCAGCTTATTGGGGCCTTACGAGCAGTACTTC
16	TRBV7-8	-	TRBJ2-7	-	CASSLFSRTISYEQYF	TGTGCCAGCAGCTTATTCTCGCGGACAATTTCCTACGAGCAGTACTTC
19	TRBV5-4	-	TRBJ2-7	-	CASSLPKNRVAGVLYEQYF	TGTGCCAGCAGCTTGCCCAAGAACAGGGTGGCAGGGGTCCTATACGAGCAGTACTTC
14	TRBV5-1	-	TRBJ2-3	-	CASSLVAGADTQYF	TGCGCCAGCAGCTTGGTTGCAGGCGCAGATACGCAGTATTTT
14	TRBV6-5	-	TRBJ1-1	-	CASSQQGRNTEAFF	TGTGCCAGCAGTCAGCAAGGGAGGAACACTGAAGCTTTCTTT
16	TRBV19	-	TRBJ2-3	TRBD2	CASSISPSGSTDTQYF	TGTGCCAGTAGTATTTCCCCTAGCGGGAGCACAGATACGCAGTATTTT
15	TRBV30	-	TRBJ1-4	-	CAWSATRVINEKLFF	TGTGCCTGGAGTGCCACCCGGGTCATTAATGAAAAACTGTTTTTT
15	TRBV28	-	TRBJ2-1	TRBD2	CASSFGRGSYNEQFF	TGTGCCAGCAGTTTCGGGAGGGGCTCCTACAATGAGCAGTTCTTC
13	TRBV6-1	-	TRBJ2-3	-	CASSEIMSGTQYF	TGTGCCAGCAGTGAAATAATGTCTGGTACGCAGTATTTT
15	TRBV28	-	TRBJ2-7	TRBD2	CASSLATSGSYEQYF	TGTGCCAGCAGTTTAGCCACTAGCGGCTCCTACGAGCAGTACTTC
16	TRBV21-1	-	TRBJ1-1	-	CASSKEVRARSTEAFF	TGTGCCAGCAGCAAAGAGGTCAGGGCGAGGAGCACTGAAGCTTTCTTT